A single sample is the source of the 23 T cell receptor beta chains below, sequenced in a study of CD8 T cells in Susac syndrome. Roughly 0.45 to 1 ug RNA was reverse transcribed with random hexamers. MiXCR, run by TCRdb on the immunoSEQ multiplex PCR reads, gives a single entry per CDR3 protein. The table lists over 120,000 distinct CDR3 sequences, roughly 94% of them singletons, with 0.13% to 0.15% in the top ten. Sequenced: CD4+ T cells from PBMCs. The receptor set was obtained from a human donor with Susac syndrome.

This chain uses TRBV20-1 with TRBJ2-2; D not resolved. V was clipped by 5 bases and J by 3 bases, with 10 bases between them. The CDR3 consists of 13 residues. The germline CDR1 and CDR2 sequences are DFQATT and SNEGSKA (reference sequence). The CDR3 loop is CSASTIYTGELFF. CDR3 coding DNA: TGCAGTGCTTCTACTATTTACACCGGGGAGCTGTTTTTT.

The chain has TRBV28 and TRBJ1-2, with 7 bases aligning to TRBD1. The J segment lost 6 bases and the V segment lost 8 bases, leaving 6 bases of the junction unmatched. This CDR3 contains 12 residues. Looked up from germline, CDR1 is MDHEN and CDR2 is SYDVKM. As DNA, the CDR3 is TGTGCCAGCCACGACAGGGCCCATGGCTACACCTTC. This sequence encodes CASHDRAHGYTF.

V usage is TRBV11-3 and J usage is TRBJ2-2; 11 nucleotides agree with TRBD2. This CDR3 comprises 16 residues. Germline assignment: CDR1 SGHNT and CDR2 YENEEA. V shed 5 bases and J 4 bases; nucleotides not matched to a gene: 6. In DNA, the CDR3 is TGTGCCAGCAGCCCGACTAGCGGGAAGGGCACCGGGGAGCTGTTTTTT. Encoded protein: CASSPTSGKGTGELFF.

The J gene is TRBJ1-2, the V gene TRBV20-1, with D possibly matching TRBD1 (6 bases). CDR3 length equals 13 residues. Germline V gene data show CDR1 as DFQATT and CDR2 as SNEGSKA (reference sequence). The V gene lost 1 base and the J gene lost 6 bases, with 12 bases spanning the gap. CDR3 sequence reads: CSARAGALNGYTF. The CDR3 nucleotides are TGCAGTGCTAGAGCAGGGGCACTTAATGGCTACACCTTC.

The V and J genes are TRBV23-1 and TRBJ2-7; 8 bases line up with TRBD1. TRBV23-1 is sorted into the ORF group, with uncertain function. The CDR3 covers 13 residues. J gave up 4 bases and V 9 bases, and 8 bases lay outside the gene matches. CDR3 DNA sequence: TGCGCCAGGAGACAGGGGAGGTGGTACGAGCAGTACTTC. It codes for CARRQGRWYEQYF.

The chain carries TRBV28 and TRBJ2-7; 11 positions match TRBD1. Germline V gene sequence: CDR1 MDHEN, CDR2 SYDVKM. J was trimmed by 2 bases and V by 5 bases; bases with no gene match: 2. This CDR3 region has 14 residues. This CDR3 is CASSMGQGAYEQYF. CDR3 DNA: TGTGCCAGCAGTATGGGACAGGGGGCCTACGAGCAGTACTTC.

The chain has TRBV30 and TRBJ2-1; tentatively, D is TRBD2 (6 bases). This CDR3 spans 14 amino acids. Per germline, CDR1 GTSNPN and CDR2 SVGIG (reference sequence). V was pared by 3 bases and J by 8 bases, with 17 bases between. The CDR3 nucleotides are TGTGCCTGGAGCACCCCTAGCGTTTCCCATGAGCAGTTCTTC. As protein: CAWSTPSVSHEQFF.

This chain connects TRBV2 to TRBJ2-7, with 8 bases that match TRBD2. The J segment lost 2 bases and the V segment lost 8 bases, leaving 14 bases of the junction unmatched. The CDR3 totals 16 residues. Germline CDR1 and CDR2: SNHLY and FYNNEI. The CDR3: CASERRRLAPTYEQYF. In DNA form, the CDR3 reads TGTGCCAGCGAGCGGCGCCGACTAGCGCCGACCTACGAGCAGTACTTC.

The V gene is TRBV10-2, the J gene TRBJ2-5; 10 bases agree with TRBD2. V trimming: 7 bases; J trimming: 5 bases; junction bases outside the gene matches: 10. The CDR3 consists of 15 residues. The V gene's germline CDR1 is WSHSY and CDR2 SAAADI. The CDR3 protein is CASTEALAGAETQYF. The CDR3 DNA reads as TGCGCCAGCACCGAGGCCCTAGCGGGGGCTGAGACCCAGTACTTC.

The chain recombines TRBV20-1 with TRBJ1-5; 7 nucleotides line up with TRBD1. The junction had 2 bases not matched to a gene; V was cut back by 2 bases and J by 1 base. CDR1 is DFQATT, CDR2 SNEGSKA, per germline (reference sequence). CDR3 size: 14 residues. Here the CDR3 DNA reads TGCAGTGCTAGACCGGGACAGAGCAATCAGCCCCAGCATTTT. This sequence encodes CSARPGQSNQPQHF.

J is TRBJ2-2 and V is TRBV30, with 8 nucleotides matching TRBD2. The V and J ends lost 2 bases and 6 bases, in that order; junction bases with no gene match: 8. The germline gives CDR1 GTSNPN, CDR2 SVGIG (reference sequence). The CDR3 is 15 amino acids. The CDR3 reads CAWSSASGFAGELFF. The DNA of the CDR3 is TGTGCCTGGAGTTCGGCTAGCGGGTTCGCCGGGGAGCTGTTTTTT. Based on the CDR3 plus reference TRBV30 and TRBJ2-2, the full variable domain is SQTIHQWPATLVQPVGSPLSLECTVEGTSNPNLYWYRQAAGRGLQLLFYSVGIGQISSEVPQNLSASRPQDRQFILSSKKLLLSDSGFYLCAWSSASGFAGELFFGEGSRLTVL.

The chain combines TRBV6-5 with TRBJ2-4; 9 bases agree with TRBD2. Germline V CDR1 and CDR2: MNHEY, SVGAGI. V lost 6 bases, J lost 6 bases, and 6 bases stayed unmatched. This CDR3 has 14 amino acids. In nucleotides, the CDR3 is TGTGCCAGCAGGGTCTCGACTAGCGGAAACATTCAGTACTTC. Amino acids: CASRVSTSGNIQYF.

The V gene is TRBV12-5, the J gene TRBJ2-3, with D possibly matching TRBD2 (5 bases). V lost 6 bases and J 1 base, leaving 8 bases between the germline ends. The CDR3 consists of 13 residues. Germline V gene sequence: CDR1 LGHNT, CDR2 FRNRAP. CDR3 protein: CASGAVGTDTQYF. CDR3 coding DNA: TGTGCTAGTGGAGCGGTTGGCACAGATACGCAGTATTTT.

V gene TRBV9 combines with J gene TRBJ1-2, with a tentative D call TRBD1 (5 bases). V lost 4 bases and J 8 bases, leaving 12 bases between the germline ends. This CDR3 region has 12 residues. Germline CDR1 is SGDLS and CDR2 is YYNGEE. CDR3 amino acids: CASSPSWGGYTF. The DNA for the CDR3 is TGTGCCAGCAGCCCAAGTTGGGGCGGCTACACCTTC.

The rearrangement uses TRBV28 and TRBJ2-5; D might be TRBD1 (5 bases). Deletions cut 10 bases from V and 5 bases from J, with 8 bases between. CDR1 is MDHEN, CDR2 SYDVKM, per germline. The CDR3 runs 10 residues. This CDR3 is CATKGETQYF. The DNA of the CDR3 is TGTGCCACCAAGGGGGAGACCCAGTACTTC.

The chain is built from TRBV5-4 and TRBJ1-1, with D possibly matching TRBD1 (6 bases). The germline V and J ends were trimmed by 4 bases and 0 bases, with 10 bases remaining between them. In germline, CDR1 is SGHNT, CDR2 YYREEE (reference sequence). The CDR3 has 14 amino acids. CDR3 bases: TGTGCCAGCAGCAGAACAGGGATGAACACTGAAGCTTTCTTT. It yields the protein CASSRTGMNTEAFF.

The chain couples TRBV11-2 to TRBJ2-3; TRBD2 is a possible D gene (6 bases). Per germline, CDR1 SGHAT and CDR2 FQNNGV. With 1 base removed from V and 1 base from J, the gap between germline ends came to 9 bases. This CDR3 contains 15 residues. The CDR3 here is CASSLAGVGTDTQYF. In nucleotides, the CDR3 is TGTGCCAGCAGCTTAGCGGGAGTTGGCACAGATACGCAGTATTTT.

The chain combines TRBV20-1 with TRBJ1-1; maybe TRBD1 (5 bases). Germline CDR1 is DFQATT and CDR2 is SNEGSKA (reference sequence). Deletions cut 3 bases from V and 0 bases from J, with 8 bases between. The CDR3 has 13 residues. The CDR3 loop reads CSASGRVNTEAFF. CDR3 DNA: TGCAGTGCTAGTGGCAGGGTGAACACTGAAGCTTTCTTT.

The chain is built from TRBV30 and TRBJ2-4; 9 nucleotides line up with TRBD1. The CDR3 sequence is 14 residues long. Germline-derived CDR1 and CDR2 are GTSNPN and SVGIG (reference sequence). Germline trimming cut 7 bases from V and 0 bases from J; bases unmatched to any gene: 4. The CDR3 sequence is CAFGQGRAKNIQYF. CDR3 nucleotides: TGTGCCTTCGGACAGGGGCGAGCCAAAAACATTCAGTACTTC. Based on the CDR3 plus reference TRBV30 and TRBJ2-4, the full variable domain is SQTIHQWPATLVQPVGSPLSLECTVEGTSNPNLYWYRQAAGRGLQLLFYSVGIGQISSEVPQNLSASRPQDRQFILSSKKLLLSDSGFYLCAFGQGRAKNIQYFGAGTRLSVL.

The chain couples TRBV29-1 to TRBJ1-1; D gene uncertain. V was trimmed by 4 bases and J by 0 bases, leaving 6 bases between them. CDR1 and CDR2 from the germline V gene are SQVTM and ANQGSEA. The CDR3 covers 12 residues. The CDR3 protein is CSVVRLNTEAFF. The CDR3 DNA reads as TGCAGCGTTGTCAGGTTGAACACTGAAGCTTTCTTT.

This clonotype was counted a single time. The chain is built from TRBV3-1 and TRBJ1-1; no clear D. CDR3 length: 15 residues. CDR1 is LGHDT, CDR2 YNNKEL, per germline (reference sequence). V shed 0 bases and J shed 9 bases, with 17 bases lying between them. The CDR3 sequence: CASSQERLGADKAFF. The CDR3 DNA follows: TGTGCCAGCAGCCAAGAACGGTTGGGCGCAGACAAAGCTTTCTTT.

V usage is TRBV7-2 and J usage is TRBJ1-4; D is ambiguous. The length of the CDR3 is 12 residues. Between the trimmed V and J ends, which lost 3 bases and 8 bases, there was a span of 7 bases. In germline, CDR1 is SGHTA, CDR2 FQGNSA. The CDR3 sequence is CASSLNSEKLFF. In DNA, the CDR3 is TGTGCCAGCAGCTTGAACAGCGAAAAACTGTTTTTT.

The rearrangement links TRBV12-3 or TRBV12-4 to TRBJ1-2; tentatively, D is TRBD1 (6 bases). The CDR3 runs 13 residues. Trimming took off 5 bases at V and 8 bases at J, with 15 bases between the two ends. The CDR3 DNA reads as TGTGCCAGCAGTCCCTGGACAGTTCACGGCTACACCTTC. It codes for CASSPWTVHGYTF.